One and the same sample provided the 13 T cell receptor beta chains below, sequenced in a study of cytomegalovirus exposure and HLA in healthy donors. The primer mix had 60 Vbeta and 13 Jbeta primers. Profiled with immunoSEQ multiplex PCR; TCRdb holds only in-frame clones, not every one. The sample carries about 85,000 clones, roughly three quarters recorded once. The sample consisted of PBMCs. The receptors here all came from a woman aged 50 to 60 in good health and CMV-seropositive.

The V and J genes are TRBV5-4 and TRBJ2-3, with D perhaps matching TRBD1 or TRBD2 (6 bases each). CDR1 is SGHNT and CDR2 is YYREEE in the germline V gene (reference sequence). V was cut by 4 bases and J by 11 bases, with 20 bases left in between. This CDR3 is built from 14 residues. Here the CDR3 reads CASSMGAVLGGQYF. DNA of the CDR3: TGTGCCAGCAGCATGGGGGCTGTTTTGGGGGGGCAGTATTTT.

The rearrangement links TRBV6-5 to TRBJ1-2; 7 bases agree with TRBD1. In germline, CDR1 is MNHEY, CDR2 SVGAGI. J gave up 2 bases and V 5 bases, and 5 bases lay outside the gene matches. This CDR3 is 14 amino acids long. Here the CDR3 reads CASSRQGTNYGYTF. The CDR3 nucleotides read TGTGCCAGCAGTCGACAGGGAACGAACTATGGCTACACCTTC.

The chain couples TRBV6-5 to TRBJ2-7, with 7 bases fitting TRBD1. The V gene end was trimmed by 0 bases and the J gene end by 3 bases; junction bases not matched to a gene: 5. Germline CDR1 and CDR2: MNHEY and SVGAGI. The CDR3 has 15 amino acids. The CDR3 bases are TGTGCCAGCAGTTACTCGTATACAGGGGACTACGAGCAGTACTTC. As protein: CASSYSYTGDYEQYF.

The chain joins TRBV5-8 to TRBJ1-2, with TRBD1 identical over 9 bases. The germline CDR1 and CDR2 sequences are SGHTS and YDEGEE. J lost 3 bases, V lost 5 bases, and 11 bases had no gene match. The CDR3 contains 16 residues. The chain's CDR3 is CASSLPGQGTYYGYTF. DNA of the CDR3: TGTGCCAGCAGTTTGCCGGGACAGGGAACCTACTATGGCTACACCTTC. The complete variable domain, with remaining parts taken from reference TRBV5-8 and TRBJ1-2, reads EAGVTQSPTHLIKTRGQQATLRCSPISGHTSVYWYQQALGLGLQFLLWYDEGEERNRGNFPPRFSGRQFPNYSSELNVNALELEDSALYLCASSLPGQGTYYGYTFGSGTRLTVV.

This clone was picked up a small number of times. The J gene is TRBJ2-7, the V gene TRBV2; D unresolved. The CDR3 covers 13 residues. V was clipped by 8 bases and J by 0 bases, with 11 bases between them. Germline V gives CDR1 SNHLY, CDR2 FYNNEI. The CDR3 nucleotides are TGTGCCAGCGGCGGTATGGTCTCCTACGAGCAGTACTTC. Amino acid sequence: CASGGMVSYEQYF.

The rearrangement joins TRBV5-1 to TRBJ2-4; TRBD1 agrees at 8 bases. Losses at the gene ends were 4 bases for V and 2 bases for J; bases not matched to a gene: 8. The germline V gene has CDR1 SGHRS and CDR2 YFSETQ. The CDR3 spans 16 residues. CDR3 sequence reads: CASSATGGLTKNIQYF. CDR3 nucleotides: TGCGCCAGCAGCGCCACAGGGGGTTTGACCAAAAACATTCAGTACTTC.

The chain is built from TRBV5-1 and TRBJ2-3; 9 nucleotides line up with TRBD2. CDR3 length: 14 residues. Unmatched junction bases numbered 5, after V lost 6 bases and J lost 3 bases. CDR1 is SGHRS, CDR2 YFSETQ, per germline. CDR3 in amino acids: CASNLAGSTDTQYF. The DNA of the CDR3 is TGCGCCAGCAACCTAGCGGGGTCGACAGATACGCAGTATTTT.

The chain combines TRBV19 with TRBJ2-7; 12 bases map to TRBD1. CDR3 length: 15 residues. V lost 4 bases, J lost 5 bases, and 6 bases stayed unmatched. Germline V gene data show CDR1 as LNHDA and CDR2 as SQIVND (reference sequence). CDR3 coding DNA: TGTGCCAGTAGTACGTCCGGGACAGGGGGCGACGAGCAGTACTTC. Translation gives CASSTSGTGGDEQYF.

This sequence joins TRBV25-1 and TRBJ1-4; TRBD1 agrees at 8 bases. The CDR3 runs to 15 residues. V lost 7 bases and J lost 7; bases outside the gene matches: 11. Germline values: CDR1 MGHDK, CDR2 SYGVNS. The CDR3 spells CASNIGQGESEKLFF. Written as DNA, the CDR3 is TGTGCCAGCAATATCGGACAGGGAGAGAGTGAAAAACTGTTTTTT.

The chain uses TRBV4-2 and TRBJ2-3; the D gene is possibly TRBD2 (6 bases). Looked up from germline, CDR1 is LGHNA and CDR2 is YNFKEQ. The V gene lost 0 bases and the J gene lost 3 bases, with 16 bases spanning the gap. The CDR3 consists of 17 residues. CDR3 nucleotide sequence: TGTGCCAGCAGCCAAGACCCCATTAGCGGTGGTACAGATACGCAGTATTTT. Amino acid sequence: CASSQDPISGGTDTQYF.

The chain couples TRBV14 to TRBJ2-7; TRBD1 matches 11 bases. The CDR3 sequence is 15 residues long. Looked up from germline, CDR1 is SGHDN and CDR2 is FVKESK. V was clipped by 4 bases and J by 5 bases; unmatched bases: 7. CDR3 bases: TGTGCCAGCAGCCTCAGGACAGGGGGCTTGAACGAGCAGTACTTC. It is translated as CASSLRTGGLNEQYF.

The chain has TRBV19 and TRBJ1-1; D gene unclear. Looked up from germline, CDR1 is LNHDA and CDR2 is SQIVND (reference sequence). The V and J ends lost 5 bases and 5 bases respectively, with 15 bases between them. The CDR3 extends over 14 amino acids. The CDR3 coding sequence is TGTGCCAGTAGTCCCCCGGTGGGGAGGACTGAAGCTTTCTTT. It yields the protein CASSPPVGRTEAFF.

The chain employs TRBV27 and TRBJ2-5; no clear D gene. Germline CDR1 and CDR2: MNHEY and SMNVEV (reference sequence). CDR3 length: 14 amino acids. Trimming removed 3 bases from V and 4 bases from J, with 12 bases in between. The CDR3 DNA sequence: TGTGCCAGCAGTTTTGGTGGGCTGGGAGAGACCCAGTACTTC. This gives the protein CASSFGGLGETQYF.